The sequence of this TCR beta chain was determined in a study of T-cell reconstitution after alpha-beta-depleted transplantation in children. The study, taken as a whole, reports: The study traced high day-60 TCRbeta diversity in some patients to surviving recipient T cells and thymic progenitors. Alpha-beta T cells about two months after transplant reportedly derived from several hundred expanded graft clones.

This clonotype was counted many times. Its antigen is not identified. Unique molecular identifiers were incorporated during preparation of the TCRbeta library. Each CDR3 protein is one row after TCRdb ran MiXCR on the PCR reads. The sample carries roughly 490,000 distinct CDR3 sequences, approximately 10% recorded once. The receptor comes from a female patient younger than 10 who had a stem cell transplant for aplastic anemia, so the T cells may come from the graft donor. This sample comprised PBMCs, mostly from graft donor cells, obtained 180 days after TCRalphabeta/CD19-depleted stem cell transplant.

The CDR3 spells CASSLARATKNIQYF. CDR3 DNA: TGTGCCAGCAGCTTAGCTCGGGCGACCAAAAACATTCAGTACTTC. This chain joins TRBV7-2 and TRBJ2-4; D unclear. The germline V gene has CDR1 SGHTA and CDR2 FQGNSA. V was cut by 0 bases and J by 2 bases, with 8 bases left in between. The CDR3 loop spans 15 amino acids.